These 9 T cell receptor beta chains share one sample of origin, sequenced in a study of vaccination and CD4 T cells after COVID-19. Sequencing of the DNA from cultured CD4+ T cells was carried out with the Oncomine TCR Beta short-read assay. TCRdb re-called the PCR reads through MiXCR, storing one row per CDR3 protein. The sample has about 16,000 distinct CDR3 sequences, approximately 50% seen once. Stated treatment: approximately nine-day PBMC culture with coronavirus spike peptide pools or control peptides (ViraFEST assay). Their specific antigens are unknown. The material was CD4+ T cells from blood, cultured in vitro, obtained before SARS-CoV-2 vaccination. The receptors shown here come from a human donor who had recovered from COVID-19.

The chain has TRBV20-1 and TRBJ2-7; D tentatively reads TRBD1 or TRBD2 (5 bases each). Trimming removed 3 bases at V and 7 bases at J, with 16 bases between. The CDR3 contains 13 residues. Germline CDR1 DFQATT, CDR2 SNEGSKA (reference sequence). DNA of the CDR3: TGCAGTGCTAGCCCCCCGGGGCCCGGGGAGCAGTACTTC. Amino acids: CSASPPGPGEQYF.

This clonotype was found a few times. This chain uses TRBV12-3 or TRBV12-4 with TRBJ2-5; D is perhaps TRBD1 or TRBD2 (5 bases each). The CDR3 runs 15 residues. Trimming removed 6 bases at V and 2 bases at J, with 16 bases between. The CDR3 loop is CASRHRGVRQETQYF. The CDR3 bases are TGTGCCAGCAGACACCGAGGGGTGCGGCAAGAGACCCAGTACTTC.

The CDR3 DNA sequence: TGTGCCAGTTCAGACAGGGGAAAGCAGCCCCAGCATTTT. This translates into CASSDRGKQPQHF. The chain has TRBV6-1 and TRBJ1-5; TRBD1 agrees at 8 bases. V shed 9 bases, J shed 7 bases, and the junction held 8 bases outside the gene matches. Germline V gene data show CDR1 as MNHNS and CDR2 as SASEGT. The CDR3 consists of 13 residues.

Here the CDR3 reads CASSPGQGDQPQHF. The CDR3 region has the DNA TGTGCCAGCAGCCCGGGACAGGGAGATCAGCCCCAGCATTTT. This chain uses TRBV9 with TRBJ1-5; 9 nucleotides align to TRBD1. The CDR3 runs to 14 residues. Germline CDR1 reads SGDLS; CDR2 reads YYNGEE. Trimming at V came to 4 bases and at J to 5 bases, leaving 4 bases not matched to a gene.

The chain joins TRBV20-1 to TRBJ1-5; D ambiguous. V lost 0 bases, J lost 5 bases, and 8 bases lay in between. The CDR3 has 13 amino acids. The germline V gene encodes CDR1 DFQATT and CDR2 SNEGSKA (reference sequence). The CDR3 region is CSARDKRDQPQHF. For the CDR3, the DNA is TGCAGTGCTAGAGATAAAAGGGATCAGCCCCAGCATTTT.

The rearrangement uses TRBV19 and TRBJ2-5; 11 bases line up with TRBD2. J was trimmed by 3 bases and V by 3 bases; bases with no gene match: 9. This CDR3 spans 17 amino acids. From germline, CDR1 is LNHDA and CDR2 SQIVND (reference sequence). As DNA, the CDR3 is TGTGCCAGTAGTATGAGGACTAGCGGGCGTTCGAAAGAGACCCAGTACTTC. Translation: CASSMRTSGRSKETQYF.

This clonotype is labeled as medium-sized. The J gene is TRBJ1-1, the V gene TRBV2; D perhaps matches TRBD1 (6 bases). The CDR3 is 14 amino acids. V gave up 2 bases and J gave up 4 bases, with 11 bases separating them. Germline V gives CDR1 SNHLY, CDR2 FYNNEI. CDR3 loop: CASSESGGGTEAFF. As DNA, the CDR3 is TGTGCCAGCAGTGAATCCGGGGGCGGCACTGAAGCTTTCTTT.

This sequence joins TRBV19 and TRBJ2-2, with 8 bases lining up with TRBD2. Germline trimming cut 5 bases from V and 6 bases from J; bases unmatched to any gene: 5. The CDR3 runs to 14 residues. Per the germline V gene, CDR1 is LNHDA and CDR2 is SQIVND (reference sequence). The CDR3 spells CASSSGLVAGELFF. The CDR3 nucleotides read TGTGCCAGTAGTTCGGGACTAGTTGCCGGGGAGCTGTTTTTT.

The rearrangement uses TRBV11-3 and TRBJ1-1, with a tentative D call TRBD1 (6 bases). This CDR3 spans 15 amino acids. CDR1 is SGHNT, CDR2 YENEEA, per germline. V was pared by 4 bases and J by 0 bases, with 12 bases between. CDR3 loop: CASSYREVMNTEAFF. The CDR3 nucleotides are TGTGCCAGCAGCTACAGGGAAGTCATGAACACTGAAGCTTTCTTT.